This TCR beta chain comes out of a study of a mutant IDH1 vaccine in newly diagnosed glioma. Looking at the study overall: Before enrollment, patients got radiotherapy alone, temozolomide alone, or mostly the combination. V12 corresponded to week 35 and V13 to week 47.

Time point of the sample: week 35, safety follow-up. Every vaccination contained 300 ug of the mutant IDH1 20-mer peptide and was paired with topical imiquimod. V was cut by 4 bases and J by 10 bases, with 7 bases left in between. CDR1 is LNHDA, CDR2 SQIVND, per germline (reference sequence). This CDR3 is 10 amino acids long. The repertoire was sequenced with immunoSEQ multiplex PCR; TCRdb's copy has only in-frame clones and lacks some. The table shows 33,000 or so clones, with 79% occurring only once. With regard to this clone: The antigen is unknown.

The J gene is TRBJ1-1, the V gene TRBV19; D gene uncertain. The source of this sequence is a woman younger than 45 with glioma. Some clones in this sample may be carry-over from other donors' samples. The specimen was PBMCs, collected from a glioma patient whose treatment included an IDH1 peptide vaccine. DNA of the CDR3: TGTGCCAGTAGTAGGGGTAGAGCTTTCTTT. Amino acid sequence: CASSRGRAFF.